The 9 T cell receptor beta chains below come from one sample, sequenced in a study of T-cell reconstitution after alpha-beta-depleted transplantation in children. Unique molecular identifiers featured in how the TCRbeta library was prepared. TCRdb itself ran the PCR reads through MiXCR, one entry per CDR3 protein. The data contain under 850,000 distinct CDR3 sequences, roughly 14% of them singletons. The material sequenced was PBMCs, taken before TCRalphabeta/CD19-depleted stem cell transplant. Source of these receptors: a girl aged 2-10 years with congenital amegakaryocytic thrombocytopenia, due to receive a stem cell transplant.

This clonotype was observed many times. The chain links TRBV28 to TRBJ1-2, with no clear D. The CDR3 is 14 amino acids. V was shortened by 6 bases and J by 6 bases, with 17 bases between the two germline ends. The germline CDR1 and CDR2 sequences are MDHEN and SYDVKM. The DNA of the CDR3 is TGTGCCAGCAGCCCAACCCCTCTACTCCATGGCTACACCTTC. Its protein product is CASSPTPLLHGYTF.

V gene TRBV2 combines with J gene TRBJ2-1; no clear D. V shed 6 bases and J shed 9 bases, with 24 bases lying between them. The CDR3 runs to 16 residues. Germline values: CDR1 SNHLY, CDR2 FYNNEI. CDR3 loop: CASSGGRHIVWSEQFF. CDR3 bases: TGTGCCAGCAGCGGTGGACGCCACATCGTTTGGAGTGAGCAGTTCTTC.

This clonotype was found a few times. The chain is built from TRBV12-3 or TRBV12-4 and TRBJ1-6; 9 bases fit TRBD1. V dropped 1 base and J dropped 7; count of bases not matched to a gene: 2. The CDR3 covers 15 residues. The CDR3 loop reads CASSLEDRGNSPLHF. The CDR3, as DNA: TGTGCCAGCAGTTTAGAGGACAGGGGCAATTCACCCCTCCACTTT.

V and J are TRBV5-1 and TRBJ1-1, with 10 bases matching TRBD1. Germline-derived CDR1 and CDR2 are SGHRS and YFSETQ. Germline trimming cut 4 bases from V and 11 bases from J; bases unmatched to any gene: 14. The CDR3 runs to 15 residues. For the CDR3, the DNA is TGCGCCAGCAGCCCACGACAGGGGGCGCCGACAGGGGCTTTCTTT. Protein: CASSPRQGAPTGAFF.

The table lists this clonotype with many counts. The chain combines TRBV20-1 with TRBJ2-4; possible D gene TRBD2, 6 bases. V dropped 3 bases and J dropped 1 base, with 19 bases sitting between them. CDR3 length: 17 amino acids. Germline loops: CDR1 DFQATT, CDR2 SNEGSKA (reference sequence). As DNA, the CDR3 is TGCAGTGCTAGTCGGGGGAATACCAGGCGGGCCAAAAACATTCAGTACTTC. Translated, it gives CSASRGNTRRAKNIQYF.

In its sample, this clonotype was seen a few times. The chain uses TRBV12-3 or TRBV12-4 and TRBJ2-1, with no clear D. CDR3 length equals 12 residues. Between the trimmed V and J ends, which lost 6 bases and 4 bases, there was a span of 7 bases. CDR3 loop: CASSARYNEQFF. Here the CDR3 DNA reads TGTGCCAGCAGCGCGAGATACAATGAGCAGTTCTTC.

This clonotype came up a few times. The chain links TRBV20-1 to TRBJ2-1; D might be TRBD2 (6 bases). Trimming left V 7 bases short and J 4 bases short, with 20 bases between. Germline CDR1 reads DFQATT; CDR2 reads SNEGSKA (reference sequence). The CDR3 loop spans 15 amino acids. The CDR3 bases are TGCAGTGTACGTGGAGCGGGTTTCTCTTACAATGAGCAGTTCTTC. Its protein is CSVRGAGFSYNEQFF.

This chain links TRBV7-9 with TRBJ1-2; D might be TRBD1 (5 bases). V lost 5 bases and J 4 bases, leaving 14 bases between the germline ends. Per germline, CDR1 SEHNR and CDR2 FQNEAQ (reference sequence). This CDR3 has 14 amino acids. The chain's CDR3 is CASSPLGVFYGYTF. In DNA, the CDR3 is TGTGCCAGCAGCCCGTTGGGGGTTTTCTATGGCTACACCTTC. The variable domain in full, with the rest retrieved from reference TRBV7-9 and TRBJ1-2, is DTGVSQNPRHKITKRGQNVTFRCDPISEHNRLYWYRQTLGQGPEFLTYFQNEAQLEKSRLLSDRFSAERPKGSFSTLEIQRTEQGDSAMYLCASSPLGVFYGYTFGSGTRLTVV.

Remarks on this clonotype: A read error may account for a junction end that differs from germline. The chain has TRBV2 and TRBJ2-5; the match to TRBD2 covers 10 bases. Germline CDR1 SNHLY, CDR2 FYNNEI. The CDR3 consists of 18 residues. CDR3 in amino acids: CASSFQGLAGVYQETQYF. CDR3 DNA sequence: TGTGCCAGCAGTTTCCAAGGGCTAGCGGGAGTCTACCAGGAGACCCAGTACTTC.